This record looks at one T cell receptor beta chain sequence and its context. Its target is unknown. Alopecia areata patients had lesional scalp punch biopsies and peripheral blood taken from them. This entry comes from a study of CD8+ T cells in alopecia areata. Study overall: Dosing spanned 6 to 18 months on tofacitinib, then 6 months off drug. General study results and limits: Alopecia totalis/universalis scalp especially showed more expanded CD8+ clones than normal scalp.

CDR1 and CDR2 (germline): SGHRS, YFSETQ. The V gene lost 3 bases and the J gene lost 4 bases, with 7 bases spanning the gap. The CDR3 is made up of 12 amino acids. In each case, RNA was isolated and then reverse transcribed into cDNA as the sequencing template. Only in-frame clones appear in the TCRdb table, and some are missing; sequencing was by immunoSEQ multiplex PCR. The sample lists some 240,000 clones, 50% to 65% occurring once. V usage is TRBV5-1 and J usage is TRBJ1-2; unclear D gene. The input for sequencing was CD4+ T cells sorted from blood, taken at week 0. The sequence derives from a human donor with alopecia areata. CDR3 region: CASSSNLYGYTF. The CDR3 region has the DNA TGCGCCAGCAGCTCAAACCTCTATGGCTACACCTTC.